A selection of T cell receptor beta chains follows, all from one sample in a study of follicular helper T cells after annual influenza vaccination. Generated by immunoSEQ multiplex PCR, the TCRdb table keeps only in-frame clones and is missing some. The sample carries approximately 25,000 clones, 80% to 90% recorded once. The source was CXCR5+ CD38- circulating T follicular helper cells from blood, collected on the day of influenza vaccination. The receptors were sampled from an adult who received the influenza vaccine. CDR3s leave out the opening cysteine and the closing phenylalanine or tryptophan. Each record gives: J gene, V gene, CDR3 protein.

TRBJ2-1,TRBV5-1,ASSSRLGQGGRVEQF
TRBJ1-5,TRBV30,AWSAGQSYSNQPQH
TRBJ1-1,TRBV27,ASSTGSGVTEAF
TRBJ1-3,TRBV20-1,SRSAGNTIY
TRBJ1-3,TRBV30,AWSTNTIY
TRBJ1-1,TRBV7-9,ASSLEGGRGVYTEAF
TRBJ1-2,TRBV7-3,ASSLETGRGYT
TRBJ1-3,TRBV7-2,ASSFDKGNTIY
TRBJ2-2,TRBV23-1,ASWTGQTGFNTGELF
TRBJ1-2,TRBV7-8,ASSQTTNYGYT
TRBJ1-6,TRBV13,ASRRDSYNSPLH
TRBJ2-1,TRBV28,ASSMGGSRYNEQF
TRBJ2-7,TRBV6-1,ASSPGTTYEQY
TRBJ2-2,TRBV7-9,ASSLRARLDGELF
TRBJ2-2,TRBV11-1,ASSRPGQSTGELF
TRBJ2-2,TRBV5-4,ASSLGGGRAKTGELF
TRBJ1-2,TRBV2,ASTGQGNYGYT
TRBJ2-1,TRBV5-4,ASSPRSRQGVNEQF
TRBJ2-3,TRBV5-1,ASSLAQTGTGVSDTQY
TRBJ2-7,TRBV18,ASSPSDKRYEQY
TRBJ1-2,TRBV2,ASTPVGGIYGYT
TRBJ2-1,TRBV19,ASSPSSIVLGQGQF
TRBJ2-1,TRBV5-1,ASHWGGNEQF
TRBJ2-7,TRBV7-9,ASSLRGLAGSEQY
TRBJ2-2,TRBV2,ASSPQGVLNTGELF
TRBJ2-2,TRBV18,ASSPGQGTGELF
TRBJ2-5,TRBV29-1,SVDLAGAVETQY
TRBJ1-1,TRBV2,ASSEGAGGVTEAF
TRBJ1-6,TRBV6-5,ASRAGQGYSPLH
TRBJ2-7,TRBV20-1,SAINYEQY
TRBJ2-7,TRBV29-1,SVGRDDGYEQY
TRBJ2-2,TRBV5-1,ASSLQGDLRELF
TRBJ1-5,TRBV6-5,ASSRIFNQPQH
TRBJ1-5,TRBV6-1,ASSLWTGLEPQH
TRBJ2-1,TRBV7-2,ASSPGAVNEQF
TRBJ2-7,TRBV6-1,ASGRTGPYEQY
TRBJ2-1,TRBV28,ASSLGGSSYNEQF
TRBJ2-6,TRBV7-9,ASSLLQGPGANVLT
TRBJ2-2,TRBV25-1,ASQQPGLGAGELF
TRBJ1-2,TRBV29-1,SVESTGSRGYT
TRBJ1-2,TRBV6-1,ASSEQRGGPP
TRBJ2-5,TRBV5-4,ASSLGAGRRETQY
TRBJ2-3,TRBV11-2,ASSPWTSGKRTDTQY